One sample yielded the 17 T cell receptor beta chains listed below, sequenced in a study of post-analysis software for immune sequencing data. General observations from the study: About five TRBV segments occurring more often in patients than controls included TRBV5-6, TRBV5-1 and TRBV20-1.

These TCRs are of unknown antigen specificity. Unique molecular identifiers tagged the TCR beta cDNA libraries. MiXCR, applied by TCRdb to the PCR reads, yields one record per CDR3 protein. The table has approximately 770,000 distinct CDR3 sequences, around 45% seen once; the top ten hold 4.9%. The sample was blood. The receptor set was obtained from a girl aged 10 to 17 with multiple sclerosis.

The chain uses TRBV6-2 or TRBV6-3 and TRBJ2-5; TRBD1 matches 7 bases. The CDR3 sequence is 14 residues long. Germline loops: CDR1 MNHEY, CDR2 SVGEGT. The trim removed 5 bases at V and 3 bases at J, leaving 6 bases unmatched. The CDR3 region is CASSQGQPKETQYF. In nucleotides, the CDR3 is TGTGCCAGCAGTCAGGGACAGCCAAAAGAGACCCAGTACTTC.

In this sample, this clonotype turned up a few times. The chain combines TRBV12-3 or TRBV12-4 with TRBJ2-1; perhaps TRBD1 as D (5 bases). Trimming removed 6 bases at V and 9 bases at J, with 12 bases between. This CDR3 has 12 amino acids. CDR3 sequence: CASSSDSGEQFF. In DNA, the CDR3 is TGTGCCAGCAGCTCAGACAGTGGTGAGCAGTTCTTC.

This clonotype appeared once. V is TRBV2 and J is TRBJ2-1; D not certain. With 6 bases removed from V and 7 bases from J, the gap between germline ends came to 13 bases. Germline V lookup: CDR1 SNHLY, CDR2 FYNNEI. This CDR3 is built from 13 residues. DNA of the CDR3: TGTGCCAGCAGGGTCGTCGGGTGGAATGAGCAGTTCTTC. Translating gives CASRVVGWNEQFF.

The chain couples TRBV20-1 to TRBJ2-3; 8 positions match TRBD1. Per germline, CDR1 DFQATT and CDR2 SNEGSKA (reference sequence). Germline trimming cut 4 bases from V and 2 bases from J; bases unmatched to any gene: 8. The CDR3 is made up of 15 amino acids. The CDR3 spells CSAIGTGTNTDTQYF. The CDR3 DNA reads as TGCAGTGCTATCGGGACAGGTACTAACACAGATACGCAGTATTTT.

This clonotype was seen only a few times. This sequence joins TRBV12-3 or TRBV12-4 and TRBJ2-3; a possible D gene is TRBD1 (5 bases). Trimming removed 0 bases from V and 5 bases from J, with 12 bases in between. The CDR3 loop spans 15 amino acids. CDR3 nucleotides: TGTGCCAGCAGTTTAGCCCAGGGTAGGGGAGATACGCAGTATTTT. It yields the protein CASSLAQGRGDTQYF.

V gene TRBV25-1 combines with J gene TRBJ2-7; D may match TRBD1 or TRBD2 (5 bases each). Trimming left V 8 bases short and J 0 bases short, with 20 bases between. The CDR3 runs 16 residues. From germline, CDR1 is MGHDK and CDR2 SYGVNS. The CDR3 nucleotides are TGTGCCAGCCGGGGCTCACAGGCCCAGGGCTCCTACGAGCAGTACTTC. It is translated as CASRGSQAQGSYEQYF.

The J gene is TRBJ2-3, the V gene TRBV9, with D perhaps matching TRBD2 (5 bases). CDR3 length: 17 amino acids. The V gene lost 0 bases and the J gene lost 2 bases, with 16 bases spanning the gap. The germline V gene encodes CDR1 SGDLS and CDR2 YYNGEE. This CDR3 is CASSVAGLAGTTDTQYF. DNA of the CDR3: TGTGCCAGCAGCGTAGCGGGCCTAGCAGGAACCACAGATACGCAGTATTTT.

This clonotype was observed once. V gene TRBV5-1 combines with J gene TRBJ1-2; TRBD1 might be the D (5 bases). Germline-derived CDR1 and CDR2 are SGHRS and YFSETQ. CDR3 length equals 15 residues. V was shortened by 4 bases and J by 0 bases, with 13 bases between the two germline ends. The CDR3 sequence: CASSLQPGSNYGYTF. The CDR3 region has the DNA TGCGCCAGCAGCCTCCAACCAGGGTCTAACTATGGCTACACCTTC. The full variable domain, its missing parts supplied by reference TRBV5-1 and TRBJ1-2, is KAGVTQTPRYLIKTRGQQVTLSCSPISGHRSVSWYQQTPGQGLQFLFEYFSETQRNKGNFPGRFSGRQFSNSRSEMNVSTLELGDSALYLCASSLQPGSNYGYTFGSGTRLTVV.

The table lists this clonotype with a few counts. The V call is TRBV6-5, the J call TRBJ2-5, with 8 bases that match TRBD1. Germline V gives CDR1 MNHEY, CDR2 SVGAGI. Losses at the gene ends were 4 bases for V and 7 bases for J; bases not matched to a gene: 11. The length of the CDR3 is 15 residues. CDR3 protein: CASSLQTGTGGTQYF. CDR3 in DNA: TGTGCCAGCAGTTTACAAACCGGGACAGGAGGGACCCAGTACTTC.

The chain links TRBV5-1 to TRBJ2-6; possibly TRBD2 for D (5 bases). CDR3 length equals 15 residues. The V and J ends lost 2 bases and 0 bases respectively, with 6 bases between them. Germline V lookup: CDR1 SGHRS, CDR2 YFSETQ. The CDR3 nucleotides are TGCGCCAGCAGCTTCGGGAACTCTGGGGCCAACGTCCTGACTTTC. Amino acid sequence: CASSFGNSGANVLTF.

The chain carries TRBV25-1 and TRBJ2-7; no clear D. The V gene lost 4 bases and the J gene lost 7 bases, with 14 bases spanning the gap. The CDR3 has 13 residues. The germline V gene encodes CDR1 MGHDK and CDR2 SYGVNS. The CDR3 loop is CASSAHEGREQYF. Written as DNA, the CDR3 is TGTGCCAGCAGTGCTCATGAAGGGCGGGAGCAGTACTTC.

The gene calls are TRBV29-1 and TRBJ2-7; 8 positions agree with TRBD1. CDR1 and CDR2 (germline): SQVTM, ANQGSEA. V shed 8 bases and J 3 bases; nucleotides not matched to a gene: 9. This CDR3 contains 13 residues. The CDR3 DNA follows: TGCAGCTTCCAGGGGGCGTCCCTCTACGAGCAGTACTTC. Its translation is CSFQGASLYEQYF.

This rearrangement joins TRBV5-8 to TRBJ1-5; a weak D match, TRBD1 (5 bases). Trimming took off 3 bases at V and 4 bases at J, with 20 bases between the two ends. This CDR3 has 17 amino acids. Germline lookup yields CDR1 SGHTS and CDR2 YDEGEE. CDR3 amino acids: CASSSWGVGLLNQPQHF. CDR3 coding DNA: TGTGCCAGCAGCTCCTGGGGGGTAGGCCTCCTAAATCAGCCCCAGCATTTT.

This clonotype occurred a few times. V usage is TRBV29-1 and J usage is TRBJ2-1, with TRBD2 identical over 12 bases. The CDR3 runs 16 residues. Germline-derived CDR1 and CDR2 are SQVTM and ANQGSEA. The junction had 11 bases not matched to a gene; V was cut back by 7 bases and J by 4 bases. The CDR3 coding sequence is TGCAGCGAAGCGCCCGGGACTAGCGGGTCATACAATGAGCAGTTCTTC. Protein product: CSEAPGTSGSYNEQFF.

The gene calls are TRBV7-6 and TRBJ2-3; perhaps D is TRBD1 or TRBD2 (6 bases each). The CDR3 extends over 17 amino acids. CDR1 SGHVS and CDR2 FNYEAQ come from the germline V gene. Trimming removed 5 bases at V and 0 bases at J, with 18 bases between. CDR3 amino acids: CASSPPWGATSTDTQYF. CDR3 DNA sequence: TGTGCCAGCAGCCCCCCGTGGGGGGCGACCAGCACAGATACGCAGTATTTT.

The chain is built from TRBV29-1 and TRBJ1-1; D ambiguous. In germline, CDR1 is SQVTM, CDR2 ANQGSEA. The CDR3 spans 14 residues. The V end lost 1 base, the J end lost 2 bases, and 11 bases lay between the germline ends. DNA of the CDR3: TGCAGCGTTGAAGGGGCCCGGAAAAACACTGAAGCTTTCTTT. Translation: CSVEGARKNTEAFF.

This clonotype turned up a few times. The V gene is TRBV4-2, the J gene TRBJ2-3, with D perhaps TRBD1 or TRBD2 (5 bases each). The CDR3 runs 14 residues. CDR1 and CDR2 (germline): LGHNA, YNFKEQ. Trimming pared 4 bases from V and 6 bases from J, leaving 14 bases between. The CDR3 DNA reads TGTGCCAGCAGCCCCTCACCGGGACCCGATACGCAGTATTTT. Its protein product is CASSPSPGPDTQYF.